Reported below is one T cell receptor (beta chain). Its antigen is currently not known. No qualities accompany the bases; no much larger clone lies one base away. This record comes from a study of CD8 T cell repertoires and HIV-1 epitope variants (dated by TCRdb to the early 2020s). For the wider study: T cells were stimulated in separate culture wells with each of twenty-five peptides representing autologous and known Gag and Nef epitope variants. A total of some 83 T cell cultures were run, with each culture condition done in triplicate except for one peptide, which was done in duplicate. An aliquot of 1M T cells was saved as an uncultured baseline condition, separate from the approximately 75 T cell cultures. The cultures were grown for less than 11 days in IMDM with gentamicin, and half of the media was changed on days 3 and 7 with IL-2, IL-7 and IL-15 added. T cells were enriched using the EasySep Human T Cell Enrichment Kit and then co-cultured with an equal number of autologous T cell-negative cells acting as antigen-presenting cells. The epitopes tested covered three Gag epitope families plus Nef HW9 and YT9. Among the control conditions were a peptide pool of CMV, EBV and flu, the Ebola AY9 epitope serving as a negative control, and a well with no peptide. The paper as a whole reports these results and caveats: Nine antigen-specific TCR beta clonotypes were identified, and roughly six of them appeared cross-reactive for autologous or known escape epitope variants. The Nef KF9 family was recognized by five clonotypes and the HW9 family by one, and no responses to the TAALDMSHF plasma variant were observed. The assay identified only TCR beta chains and indicated proliferation in response to antigen, without indicating T cell function or cytokine profile.

The EasySep Human CD8+ T Cell Enrichment Kit was used on day 10 to isolate CD8+ T cells from every culture. Looking up the germline V gene (reference sequence) yields CDR1 SGHKS and CDR2 YYEKEE. Deletion took 4 bases off V and 3 bases off J, with a span of 5 bases between the germline ends. The CDR3 spans 12 residues, from the cysteine through the phenylalanine. Only the CDR3 DNA is retained, 36 bases long and in frame from the first base. Sequencing of TCR beta CDR3 regions was done on the immunoSEQ platform at survey depth. The QIAamp DNA micro kit was used to extract genomic DNA from every cultured and uncultured CD8+ T cell population. Per the authors' processing: Any sample with under 5,000 productive reads was excluded, and this exclusion removed about 7% of the roughly 80 cultures stimulated with HIV peptides. Sequences were trimmed to CDR3 by a MANAFEST web app, and nonproductive sequences, CDR3s under 5 amino acids, and sequences not starting with C or ending with F/W were removed. Clonotypes were classified as antigen-specific only if expansion was observed in at least 2 of 3 replicates versus the no-peptide control at FDR 0.01, only within one epitope family. Specific clonotypes also needed at least fivefold higher frequency than in wells stimulated with peptides from other epitope families. The table comes from immuneACCESS by way of TCRdb, which keeps in-frame sequences with V and J called. Part of the clones is missing from these tables; in studies checked, under half for an unresolved V gene and the rest for unknown reasons. V and J calls and clone size are given by that table; D and trimming were obtained from the DNA. Within this sample are thousands of clones, with 69% of them counted one time only. The ten top clones hold 42% of the sample.

Source material: cultured CD8+ T cells derived from PBMCs. The chain is encoded by TRBV5-5 joined to TRBJ1-5, with the D gene uncertain. This clonotype was obtained from a male donor with HIV. The CDR3 region reads CASSDHNQPQHF. The DNA sequence follows: TGTGCCAGCAGCGATCACAATCAGCCCCAGCATTTT.